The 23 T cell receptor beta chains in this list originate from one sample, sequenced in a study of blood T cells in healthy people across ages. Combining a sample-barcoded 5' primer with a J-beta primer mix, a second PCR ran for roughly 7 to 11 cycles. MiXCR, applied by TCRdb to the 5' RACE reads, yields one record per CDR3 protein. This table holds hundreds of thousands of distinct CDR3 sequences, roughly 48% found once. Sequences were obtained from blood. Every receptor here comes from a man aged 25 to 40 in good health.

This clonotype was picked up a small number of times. This CDR3 is CSAGHRVYEQYF. Written as DNA, the CDR3 is TGCAGCGCTGGGCACAGGGTCTACGAGCAGTACTTC. This chain uses TRBV29-1 with TRBJ2-7, with TRBD1 as a possible D gene (6 bases). Trimming took off 7 bases at V and 3 bases at J, with 13 bases between the two ends. The CDR3 covers 12 residues. Per the germline V gene, CDR1 is SQVTM and CDR2 is ANQGSEA.

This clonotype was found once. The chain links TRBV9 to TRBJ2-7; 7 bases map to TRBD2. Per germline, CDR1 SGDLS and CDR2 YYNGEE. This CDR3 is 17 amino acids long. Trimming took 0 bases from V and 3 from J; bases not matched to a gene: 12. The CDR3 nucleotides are TGTGCCAGCAGCGTAGGCCCCCCTTGGGAGGGTGTCTACGAGCAGTACTTC. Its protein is CASSVGPPWEGVYEQYF.

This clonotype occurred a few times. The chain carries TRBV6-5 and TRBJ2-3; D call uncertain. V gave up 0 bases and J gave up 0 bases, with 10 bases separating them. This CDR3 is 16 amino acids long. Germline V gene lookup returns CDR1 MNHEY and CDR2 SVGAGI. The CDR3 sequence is CASSYSPGISTDTQYF. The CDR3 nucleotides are TGTGCCAGCAGTTACTCTCCGGGCATAAGCACAGATACGCAGTATTTT.

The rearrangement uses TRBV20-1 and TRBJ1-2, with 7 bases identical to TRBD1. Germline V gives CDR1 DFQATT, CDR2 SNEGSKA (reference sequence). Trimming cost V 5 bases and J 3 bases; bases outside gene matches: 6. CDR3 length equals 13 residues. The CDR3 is CSALTGTHYGYTF. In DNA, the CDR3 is TGCAGTGCTTTGACAGGGACACACTATGGCTACACCTTC.

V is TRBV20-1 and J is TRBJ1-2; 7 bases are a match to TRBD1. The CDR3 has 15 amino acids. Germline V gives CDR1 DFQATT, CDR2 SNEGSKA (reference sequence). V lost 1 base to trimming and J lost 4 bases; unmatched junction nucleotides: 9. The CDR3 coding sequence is TGCAGTGCTAGAGCCCAGGGGGGGAGGTCCTATGGCTACACCTTC. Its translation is CSARAQGGRSYGYTF.

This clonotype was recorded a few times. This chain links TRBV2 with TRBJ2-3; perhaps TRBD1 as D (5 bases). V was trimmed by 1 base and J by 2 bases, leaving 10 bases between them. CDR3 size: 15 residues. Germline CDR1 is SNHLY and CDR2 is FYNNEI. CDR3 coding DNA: TGTGCCAGCAGTGAAGAGGCAGGGTTCACAGATACGCAGTATTTT. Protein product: CASSEEAGFTDTQYF.

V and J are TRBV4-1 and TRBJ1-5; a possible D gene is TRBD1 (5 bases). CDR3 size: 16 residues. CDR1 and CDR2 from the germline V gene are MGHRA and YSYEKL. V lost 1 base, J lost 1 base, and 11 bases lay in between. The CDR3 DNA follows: TGCGCCAGCAGCCAAGGCCTGCGGGGGAGCAATCAGCCCCAGCATTTT. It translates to CASSQGLRGSNQPQHF.

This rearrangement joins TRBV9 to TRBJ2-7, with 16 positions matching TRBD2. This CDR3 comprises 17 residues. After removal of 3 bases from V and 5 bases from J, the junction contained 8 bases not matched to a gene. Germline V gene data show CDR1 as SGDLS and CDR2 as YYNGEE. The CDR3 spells CASSDGTSGGADNEQYF. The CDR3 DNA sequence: TGTGCCAGCAGCGATGGGACTAGCGGGGGGGCAGACAACGAGCAGTACTTC. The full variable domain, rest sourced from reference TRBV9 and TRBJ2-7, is DSGVTQTPKHLITATGQRVTLRCSPRSGDLSVYWYQQSLDQGLQFLIQYYNGEERAKGNILERFSAQQFPDLHSELNLSSLELGDSALYFCASSDGTSGGADNEQYFGPGTRLTVT.

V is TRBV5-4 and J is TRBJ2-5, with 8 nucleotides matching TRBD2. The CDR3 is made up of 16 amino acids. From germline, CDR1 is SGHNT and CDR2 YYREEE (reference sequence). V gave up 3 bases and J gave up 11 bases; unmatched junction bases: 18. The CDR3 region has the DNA TGTGCCAGCAGCTCGTACGGGACTAGTGTAAACAATGAGCAGTACTTC. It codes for CASSSYGTSVNNEQYF.

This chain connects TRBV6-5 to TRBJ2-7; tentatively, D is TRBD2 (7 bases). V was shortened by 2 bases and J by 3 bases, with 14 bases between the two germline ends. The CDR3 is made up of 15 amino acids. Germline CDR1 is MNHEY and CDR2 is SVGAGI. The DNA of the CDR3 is TGTGCCAGCAGTTACGGGGGAGGGGGTAACTACGAGCAGTACTTC. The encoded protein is CASSYGGGGNYEQYF.

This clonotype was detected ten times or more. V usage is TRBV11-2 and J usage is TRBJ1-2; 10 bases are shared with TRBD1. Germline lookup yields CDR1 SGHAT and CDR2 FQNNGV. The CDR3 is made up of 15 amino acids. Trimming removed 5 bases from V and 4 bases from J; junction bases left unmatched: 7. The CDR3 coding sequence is TGTGCCAGCAGCCTCCGGGACAGGGGTTCCTATGGCTACACCTTC. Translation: CASSLRDRGSYGYTF.

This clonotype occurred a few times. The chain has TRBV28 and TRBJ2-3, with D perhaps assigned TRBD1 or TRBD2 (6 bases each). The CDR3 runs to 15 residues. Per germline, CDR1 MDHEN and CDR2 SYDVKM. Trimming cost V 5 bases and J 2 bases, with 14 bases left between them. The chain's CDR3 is CASSVFGGHTDTQYF. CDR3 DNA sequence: TGTGCCAGCAGTGTTTTCGGGGGACACACAGATACGCAGTATTTT.

CDR3 nucleotide sequence: TGTGCCAGCAGCTCCTTGATTAACGGGGCAACGGGGCCCTACAATGAGCAGTTCTTC. Translating gives CASSSLINGATGPYNEQFF. This chain links TRBV11-3 with TRBJ2-1, with D tentatively TRBD1 or TRBD2 (5 bases each). The CDR3 consists of 19 residues. The germline gives CDR1 SGHNT, CDR2 YENEEA. V dropped 4 bases and J dropped 2 bases, with 24 bases sitting between them.

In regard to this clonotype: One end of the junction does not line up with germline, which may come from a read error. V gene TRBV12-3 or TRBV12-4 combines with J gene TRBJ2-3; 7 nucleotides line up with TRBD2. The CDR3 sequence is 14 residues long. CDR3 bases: TGTACCAGCAGTCCTAGCGGTAGCACAGATACGCAGTATTTT. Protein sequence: CTSSPSGSTDTQYF.

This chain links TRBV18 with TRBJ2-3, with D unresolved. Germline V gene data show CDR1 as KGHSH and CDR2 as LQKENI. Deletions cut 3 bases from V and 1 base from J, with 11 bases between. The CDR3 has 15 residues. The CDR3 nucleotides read TGTGCCAGCTCACCGCCCAGACAAGGCACAGATACGCAGTATTTT. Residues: CASSPPRQGTDTQYF.

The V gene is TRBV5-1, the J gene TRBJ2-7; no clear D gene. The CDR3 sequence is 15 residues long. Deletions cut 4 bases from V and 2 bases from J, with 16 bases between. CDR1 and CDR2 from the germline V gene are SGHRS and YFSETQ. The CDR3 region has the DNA TGCGCCAGCAGCCCGGATGCTACTCTTACCTACGAGCAGTACTTC. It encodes CASSPDATLTYEQYF.

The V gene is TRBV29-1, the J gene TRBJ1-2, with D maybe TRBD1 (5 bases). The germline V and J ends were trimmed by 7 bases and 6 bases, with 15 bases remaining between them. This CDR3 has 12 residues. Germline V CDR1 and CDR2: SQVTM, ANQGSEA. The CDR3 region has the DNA TGCAGCGGGCAAGACAGTTTCAATGGCTACACCTTC. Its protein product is CSGQDSFNGYTF.

In DNA form, the CDR3 reads TGTGCCAGCAGTTACCTTCAACCCACAGGGGAGCAGTACTTC. Protein sequence: CASSYLQPTGEQYF. The chain uses TRBV6-6 and TRBJ2-7, with a tentative D call TRBD1 (6 bases). Germline V CDR1 and CDR2: MNHNY, SVGAGI (reference sequence). The CDR3 sequence is 14 residues long. V lost 2 bases, J lost 7 bases, and 15 bases lay in between.

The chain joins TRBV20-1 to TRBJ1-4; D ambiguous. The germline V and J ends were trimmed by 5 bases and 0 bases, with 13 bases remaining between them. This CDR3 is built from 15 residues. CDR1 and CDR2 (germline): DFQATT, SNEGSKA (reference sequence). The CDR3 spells CSAPPPRATNEKLFF. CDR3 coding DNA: TGCAGTGCTCCACCGCCCCGGGCAACTAATGAAAAACTGTTTTTT.

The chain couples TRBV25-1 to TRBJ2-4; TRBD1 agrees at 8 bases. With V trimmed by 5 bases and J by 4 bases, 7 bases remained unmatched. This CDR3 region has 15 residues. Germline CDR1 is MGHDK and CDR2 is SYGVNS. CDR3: CASSHRTGTKNIQYF. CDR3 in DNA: TGTGCCAGCAGTCACCGGACAGGGACTAAAAACATTCAGTACTTC.

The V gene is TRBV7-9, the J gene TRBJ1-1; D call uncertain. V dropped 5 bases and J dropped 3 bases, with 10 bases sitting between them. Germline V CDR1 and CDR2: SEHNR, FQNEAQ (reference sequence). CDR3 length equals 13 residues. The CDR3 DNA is TGTGCCAGCAGCACTAAAAGGGACACTGAAGCTTTCTTT. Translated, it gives CASSTKRDTEAFF.

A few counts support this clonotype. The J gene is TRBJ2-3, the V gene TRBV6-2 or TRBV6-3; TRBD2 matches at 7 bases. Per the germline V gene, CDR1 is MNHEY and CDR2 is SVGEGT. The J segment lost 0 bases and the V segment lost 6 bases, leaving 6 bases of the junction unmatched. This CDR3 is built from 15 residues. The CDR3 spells CASRRAGSSTDTQYF. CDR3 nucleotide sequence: TGTGCCAGCAGAAGAGCGGGGTCTAGCACAGATACGCAGTATTTT.

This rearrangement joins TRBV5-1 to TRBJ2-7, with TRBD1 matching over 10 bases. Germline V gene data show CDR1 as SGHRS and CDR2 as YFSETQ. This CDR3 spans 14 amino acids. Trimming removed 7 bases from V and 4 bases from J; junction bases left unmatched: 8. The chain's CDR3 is CASGPGQGPYEQYF. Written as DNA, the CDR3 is TGCGCCAGCGGCCCGGGACAGGGGCCTTACGAGCAGTACTTC.